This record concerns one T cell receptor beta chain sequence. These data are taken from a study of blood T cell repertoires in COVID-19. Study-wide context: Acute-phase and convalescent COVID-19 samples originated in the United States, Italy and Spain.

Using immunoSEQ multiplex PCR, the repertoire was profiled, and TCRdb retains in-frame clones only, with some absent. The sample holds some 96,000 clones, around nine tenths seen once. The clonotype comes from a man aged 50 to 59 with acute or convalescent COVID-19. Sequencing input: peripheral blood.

CDR3 coding DNA: TGCAGCGGGAGGACTAGCGGAGATACGCAGTATTTT. Encoded protein: CSGRTSGDTQYF. The V gene is TRBV29-1, the J gene TRBJ2-3, with TRBD2 matching over 10 bases. This CDR3 region has 12 residues. CDR1 and CDR2 from the germline V gene are SQVTM and ANQGSEA. The junction had 3 bases not matched to a gene; V was cut back by 7 bases and J by 5 bases.